The rows below give T cell receptor beta chains drawn from one sample of a study of T cell repertoires in cytomegalovirus infection. MiXCR, applied by TCRdb to the reads, yields one record per CDR3 protein. The sample includes 680,000 or so distinct CDR3 sequences, 33% of them seen just once. The antigens of these receptors remain unknown. The input for sequencing was cultured PBMCs, taken from culture after CMV antigen stimulation. Receptors were obtained from a human donor in good health (CMV status not recorded). Some clones in this sample may be carry-over from other donors' samples. Each CDR3 is given with its conserved first and last residue. D genes are given only for firm matches. Clone sizes are given selectively: once, few, many, or a class where the clone is expanded.

TRBV7-2	TRBJ2-1	many	NA	CASSFAYNEQFF	TGTGCCAGCAGCTTCGCCTACAATGAGCAGTTCTTC
TRBV4-1	TRBJ2-3	few	NA	CASPLTGPSTDTQYF	TGCGCCAGCCCCCTCACCGGCCCTAGCACAGATACGCAGTATTTT
TRBV7-4	TRBJ2-3	many	TRBD2	CASPPGGLAATDTQYF	TGTGCCAGCCCCCCAGGAGGGCTAGCGGCCACAGATACGCAGTATTTT
TRBV7-2	TRBJ2-7	few	NA	CASSLSHSTYEQYF	TGTGCCAGCAGCTTATCACACAGCACCTACGAGCAGTACTTC
TRBV7-2	TRBJ2-5	NA	TRBD2	CASSHGAGGQETQYF	TGTGCCAGCAGCCACGGAGCGGGGGGGCAGGAGACCCAGTACTTC
TRBV7-9	TRBJ1-1	NA	NA	CASSFAYRAEAFF	TGTGCCAGCAGCTTTGCGTACCGAGCTGAAGCTTTCTTT
TRBV27	TRBJ1-6	NA	TRBD1	CASSTLSGQGGSPLHF	TGTGCCAGCAGTACCCTCTCAGGACAGGGTGGGTCACCCCTCCACTTT
TRBV6-6	TRBJ2-1	few	TRBD2	CASSYFAQRGWSYNEQFF	TGTGCCAGCAGTTATTTTGCCCAGCGGGGGTGGAGCTACAATGAGCAGTTCTTC
TRBV2	TRBJ1-6	NA	TRBD1	CASSGQGPNSPLHF	TGTGCCAGCAGTGGACAGGGGCCGAATTCACCCCTCCACTTT
TRBV12-3/TRBV12-4	TRBJ1-3	NA	NA	CASSEAKYGNTIYF	TGTGCCAGCAGTGAGGCCAAGTACGGAAACACCATATATTTT
TRBV20-1	TRBJ2-3	NA	NA	CSAIMGGPVTDTQYF	TGCAGTGCGATCATGGGGGGCCCAGTAACAGATACGCAGTATTTT
TRBV12-3/TRBV12-4	TRBJ2-7	NA	NA	CASSLTSPPAYEQYF	TGTGCCAGCAGTTTGACTAGTCCACCAGCCTACGAGCAGTACTTC
TRBV4-1	TRBJ2-7	NA	NA	CASSQDSMDAGAYEQYF	TGCGCCAGCAGCCAAGATAGCATGGACGCTGGGGCTTACGAGCAGTACTTC
TRBV6-6	TRBJ1-5	NA	NA	CASRDKVHQPQHF	TGTGCCAGCAGGGACAAGGTTCATCAGCCCCAGCATTTT
TRBV6-1	TRBJ2-5	NA	NA	CASGAWGGRQYF	TGTGCCAGCGGTGCCTGGGGGGGCCGGCAGTACTTC
TRBV27	TRBJ2-3	NA	NA	CASSNDWSTDTQYF	TGTGCCAGCAGTAACGACTGGAGCACAGATACGCAGTATTTT
TRBV2	TRBJ1-4	once	NA	CASSDKVLFF	TGTGCCAGCAGTGATAAGGTCCTGTTTTTT
TRBV12-3/TRBV12-4	TRBJ2-7	NA	NA	CASSRTGGYYEQYF	TGTGCCAGCAGCCGGACTGGGGGCTACTACGAGCAGTACTTC
TRBV20-1	TRBJ2-3	NA	TRBD2	CSARGLAGRGGTDTQYF	TGCAGTGCTAGAGGGCTAGCGGGGAGGGGAGGCACAGATACGCAGTATTTT
TRBV7-2	TRBJ2-3	few	TRBD1	CASSLRGQVTDTQYF	TGTGCCAGCAGCTTACGGGGACAGGTCACAGATACGCAGTATTTT
TRBV6-5	TRBJ1-1	many	NA	CASRRDTEAFF	TGTGCCAGCCGGAGGGACACTGAAGCTTTCTTT
TRBV7-9	TRBJ2-1	many	NA	CASSTPLVGASSYNEQFF	TGTGCCAGCAGCACCCCCCTGGTAGGAGCAAGCTCCTACAATGAGCAGTTCTTC
TRBV6-6	TRBJ1-1	few	TRBD1	CASRVRQGMNTEAFF	TGTGCCAGCAGGGTAAGACAGGGGATGAACACTGAAGCTTTCTTT
TRBV27	TRBJ2-7	NA	NA	CASSLTLGSYEQYF	TGTGCCAGCAGTTTAACCCTAGGGTCTTACGAGCAGTACTTC
TRBV27	TRBJ2-7	NA	NA	CASSILGGIPYEQYF	TGTGCCAGCAGTATATTGGGCGGGATCCCCTACGAGCAGTACTTC
TRBV2	TRBJ1-1	NA	NA	CASTLRWAGGNTEAFF	TGTGCCAGCACCCTACGCTGGGCAGGTGGGAACACTGAAGCTTTCTTT
TRBV25-1	TRBJ2-3	NA	NA	CASSEWAGGADTQYF	TGTGCCAGCAGTGAATGGGCTGGGGGAGCAGATACGCAGTATTTT
TRBV7-2	TRBJ2-3	few	NA	CASSLRRDGSATQYF	TGTGCCAGCAGCTTACGGAGGGATGGTTCGGCTACGCAGTATTTT
TRBV7-2	TRBJ2-3	NA	NA	CASRWGREADTQYF	TGTGCCAGCAGATGGGGCAGGGAAGCAGATACGCAGTATTTT
TRBV6-1	TRBJ2-4	NA	NA	CASSELGAIQYF	TGTGCCAGCAGTGAACTGGGGGCCATTCAGTACTTC
TRBV12-3/TRBV12-4	TRBJ2-7	many	TRBD2	CASSPESAGGYEQYF	TGTGCCAGCAGCCCCGAGTCAGCGGGGGGCTACGAGCAGTACTTC